This TCR beta chain comes out of a study of blood T cell repertoires in COVID-19. Study-level background: Acute and convalescent COVID-19 samples came from the United States, Italy and Spain. From T cells, B-cell-depleted T cells, or PBMCs came the material, which was cDNA or gDNA.

This clone was detected once. Enrolment of Seattle patients took place during active infection, and they were followed longitudinally. Profiling relied on immunoSEQ multiplex PCR, and the TCRdb table lists in-frame clones only, not all of them. This sample yields approximately 400,000 clones, of which 70% to 90% are seen a single time; around 12% belongs to the top ten. With 0 bases removed from V and 3 bases from J, the gap between germline ends came to 8 bases. The germline V gene has CDR1 SGHTA and CDR2 FQGTGA. The CDR3 has 14 residues. This sequence originates from a woman between 50 and 59 years old with COVID-19, enrolled during active disease. The chain combines TRBV7-3 with TRBJ1-1; tentative D call: TRBD1 (5 bases). The sequencing sample was made of peripheral blood. This CDR3 reads CASSLTGGDTEAFF. CDR3 DNA sequence: TGTGCCAGCAGCTTAACGGGGGGTGACACTGAAGCTTTCTTT.